These 13 T cell receptor beta chains were all obtained from the same sample, sequenced in a study of T cell responses to AZD1222 COVID-19 vaccine. Assay used: immunoSEQ multiplex PCR; TCRdb lists only in-frame clones, some missing. The data contain 180,000 or so clones, 94% of them singletons. The specimen was peripheral blood, collected on day 0 of AZD1222 vaccination. Receptor source: an adult in good health.

V is TRBV19 and J is TRBJ1-1, with TRBD1 as a possible D gene (5 bases). There are 14 residues in the CDR3. Per germline, CDR1 LNHDA and CDR2 SQIVND (reference sequence). The V and J ends lost 4 bases and 5 bases respectively, with 14 bases between them. The CDR3 nucleotides read TGTGCCAGTAGTACGGCAGGGTATACGACTGAAGCTTTCTTT. It codes for CASSTAGYTTEAFF.

The rearrangement joins TRBV11-3 to TRBJ2-3, with TRBD1 matching 7 bases. The ends lost 3 bases at V and 4 bases at J; junction bases unmatched: 1. The CDR3 is made up of 13 amino acids. Germline CDR1 SGHNT, CDR2 YENEEA. Written as DNA, the CDR3 is TGTGCCAGCAGCTTGACAGGGCCAGATACGCAGTATTTT. It codes for CASSLTGPDTQYF. Using reference TRBV11-3 and TRBJ2-3 for the parts outside the CDR3, the full variable domain is EAGVVQSPRYKIIEKKQPVAFWCNPISGHNTLYWYLQNLGQGPELLIRYENEEAVDDSQLPKDRFSAERLKGVDSTLKIQPAELGDSAVYLCASSLTGPDTQYFGPGTRLTVL.

The J gene is TRBJ2-7, the V gene TRBV16; maybe TRBD2 (6 bases). Germline V gene data show CDR1 as KGHSY and CDR2 as FQNENV. The CDR3 has 13 residues. V lost 1 base and J lost 6, with 10 bases in between. As DNA, the CDR3 is TGTGCCAGCAGCCAATTACTAGCCGGCGAGCAGTACTTC. This encodes CASSQLLAGEQYF. The whole variable domain, remainder taken from reference TRBV16 and TRBJ2-7, is GEEVAQTPKHLVRGEGQKAKLYCAPIKGHSYVFWYQQVLKNEFKFLISFQNENVFDETGMPKERFSAKCLPNSPCSLEIQATKLEDSAVYFCASSQLLAGEQYFGPGTRLTVT.

The J gene is TRBJ1-5, the V gene TRBV30; 7 bases are a match to TRBD1. V was pared by 5 bases and J by 6 bases, with 10 bases of the junction left unmatched. In germline, CDR1 is GTSNPN, CDR2 SVGIG (reference sequence). The CDR3 consists of 14 residues. The CDR3 loop reads CAWRDSARGQPQHF. CDR3 DNA: TGTGCCTGGCGGGACAGCGCGCGTGGTCAGCCCCAGCATTTT.

The chain couples TRBV27 to TRBJ1-6; D is undetermined. CDR1 is MNHEY and CDR2 is SMNVEV in the germline V gene (reference sequence). The CDR3 length is 15 residues. V lost 8 bases to trimming and J lost 7 bases, with 18 bases between them. The CDR3 region has the DNA TGTGCCAGCGCCACAACAGAGAGGGCAAATTCACCCCTCCACTTT. The encoded protein is CASATTERANSPLHF.

This chain links TRBV12-5 with TRBJ1-1; maybe TRBD1 (5 bases). Per the germline V gene, CDR1 is LGHNT and CDR2 is FRNRAP. CDR3 size: 12 residues. Trimming shortened V by 6 bases and J by 1 base, and 6 bases separated the two germline ends. The CDR3 reads CASGRGNTEAFF. In DNA, the CDR3 is TGTGCTAGTGGAAGGGGGAACACTGAAGCTTTCTTT. The complete variable domain, with remaining parts taken from reference TRBV12-5 and TRBJ1-1, reads DARVTQTPRHKVTEMGQEVTMRCQPILGHNTVFWYRQTMMQGLELLAYFRNRAPLDDSGMPKDRFSAEMPDATLATLKIQPSEPRDSAVYFCASGRGNTEAFFGQGTRLTVV.

The chain is built from TRBV9 and TRBJ2-3; the D gene could be TRBD1 or TRBD2 (5 bases each). Germline V CDR1 and CDR2: SGDLS, YYNGEE. CDR3 length equals 16 residues. V was pared by 0 bases and J by 2 bases, with 13 bases between. CDR3 protein: CASSVDEGYFTDTQYF. The CDR3 nucleotides are TGTGCCAGCAGCGTAGATGAGGGGTATTTCACAGATACGCAGTATTTT.

CDR3 region: CASSQVLRPSDGYTF. The CDR3 nucleotides are TGCGCCAGCAGCCAAGTACTACGGCCGAGCGATGGCTACACCTTC. The chain combines TRBV4-1 with TRBJ1-2; no clear D gene. The CDR3 spans 15 residues. The V end lost 1 base, the J end lost 6 bases, and 15 bases lay between the germline ends. CDR1 MGHRA and CDR2 YSYEKL come from the germline V gene.

The gene calls are TRBV4-2 and TRBJ2-1; 7 bases align to TRBD1. This CDR3 region has 16 residues. Germline CDR1 and CDR2: LGHNA and YNFKEQ. The ends lost 4 bases at V and 8 bases at J; junction bases unmatched: 14. CDR3 amino acids: CASSRPINRGSDEQFF. The CDR3, as DNA: TGTGCCAGCAGCCGCCCGATTAACAGGGGCTCGGATGAGCAGTTCTTC.

This chain connects TRBV7-9 to TRBJ1-2, with no clear D. The CDR3 is made up of 11 amino acids. Germline-derived CDR1 and CDR2 are SEHNR and FQNEAQ (reference sequence). V was pared by 5 bases and J by 4 bases, with 5 bases between. The CDR3 bases are TGTGCCAGCAGCCCAACCTATGGCTACACCTTC. It yields the protein CASSPTYGYTF.

V gene TRBV30 combines with J gene TRBJ1-1, with D uncertain. The CDR3 consists of 13 residues. Germline V lookup: CDR1 GTSNPN, CDR2 SVGIG (reference sequence). V was cut by 2 bases and J by 11 bases, with 18 bases left in between. The CDR3: CAWSRDRWVTAFF. DNA for the CDR3: TGTGCCTGGAGTAGGGATAGGTGGGTGACGGCTTTCTTT.

This chain joins TRBV7-9 and TRBJ2-1; D not certain. The CDR3 extends over 15 amino acids. Looked up from germline, CDR1 is SEHNR and CDR2 is FQNEAQ (reference sequence). Trimming cost V 1 base and J 7 bases, with 14 bases left between them. The CDR3 region has the DNA TGTGCCAGCAGCTTAGGGCTCTACCCTACAAATGAGCAGTTCTTC. Protein: CASSLGLYPTNEQFF.

This chain connects TRBV30 to TRBJ2-1; D is possibly TRBD2 (5 bases). CDR1 is GTSNPN, CDR2 SVGIG, per germline (reference sequence). CDR3 length equals 14 residues. V was shortened by 2 bases and J by 6 bases, with 14 bases between the two germline ends. The CDR3 spells CAWSTGVSVNEQFF. CDR3 coding DNA: TGTGCCTGGAGTACCGGGGTTAGTGTCAATGAGCAGTTCTTC. The full variable domain, rest sourced from reference TRBV30 and TRBJ2-1, is SQTIHQWPATLVQPVGSPLSLECTVEGTSNPNLYWYRQAAGRGLQLLFYSVGIGQISSEVPQNLSASRPQDRQFILSSKKLLLSDSGFYLCAWSTGVSVNEQFFGPGTRLTVL.